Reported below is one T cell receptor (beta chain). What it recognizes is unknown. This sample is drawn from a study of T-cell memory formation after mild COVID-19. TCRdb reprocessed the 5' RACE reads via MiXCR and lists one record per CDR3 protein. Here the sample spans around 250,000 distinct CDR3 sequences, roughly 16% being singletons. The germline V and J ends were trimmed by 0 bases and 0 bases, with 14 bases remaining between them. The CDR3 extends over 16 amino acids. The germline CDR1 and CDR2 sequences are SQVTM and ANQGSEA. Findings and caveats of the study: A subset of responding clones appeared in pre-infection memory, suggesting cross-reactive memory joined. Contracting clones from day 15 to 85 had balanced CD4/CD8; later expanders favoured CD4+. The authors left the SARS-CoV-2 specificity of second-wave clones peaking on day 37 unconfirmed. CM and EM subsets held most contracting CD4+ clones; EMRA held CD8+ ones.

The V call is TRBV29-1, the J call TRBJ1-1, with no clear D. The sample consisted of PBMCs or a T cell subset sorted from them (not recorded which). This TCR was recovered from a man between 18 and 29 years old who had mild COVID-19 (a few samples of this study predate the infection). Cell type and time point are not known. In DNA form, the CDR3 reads TGCAGCGTTGAAGATCGCTCATCTAAAATGAACACTGAAGCTTTCTTT. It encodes CSVEDRSSKMNTEAFF.